This passage covers 15 T cell receptor beta chains from one sample sequenced in a study of T cells in Graves' hyperthyroidism and ophthalmopathy (dated by TCRdb to the late 2010s). The library came from multiplex PCR. Sequencing was carried out with an Illumina HiSeq 2000. TCR beta CDR3 regions were amplified from RNA transcripts. The first round of RT-PCR for the TCR CDR3 was performed with the HTBI primer set and the Qiagen OneStep RT-PCR kit. The public reads were reprocessed in TCRdb via fastp at Q25 and MiXCR, keeping in-frame beta chains. Records with the same CDR3 protein are collapsed into one entry carrying the most frequent genes and DNA. The sample yields 340,000 or so distinct CDR3 sequences; 20% to 25% were counted once. The ten largest make up 50% to 65% of the sample. The sample taken for sequencing was blood. All receptors come from a woman aged 45-65 years with Graves' hyperthyroidism.

This clonotype was seen repeatedly, ten times or more. The chain combines TRBV18 with TRBJ2-3, with D unclear. Germline CDR1 and CDR2: KGHSH and LQKENI. The CDR3 runs 15 residues. Trimming shortened V by 0 bases and J by 2 bases, and 9 bases separated the two germline ends. CDR3 in DNA: TGTGCCAGCTCACCACCGTCGGAGTACACAGATACGCAGTATTTT. Its protein is CASSPPSEYTDTQYF.

This clonotype was counted at least ten times. This sequence joins TRBV7-2 and TRBJ1-2, with D maybe TRBD1 (6 bases). The CDR3 runs 16 residues. V dropped 5 bases and J dropped 2 bases, with 18 bases sitting between them. Germline V gives CDR1 SGHTA, CDR2 FQGNSA. CDR3 coding DNA: TGTGCCAGCAGCCTATTCAACAGGGTGGGCAACTATGGCTACACCTTC. Its translation is CASSLFNRVGNYGYTF.

This sequence joins TRBV20-1 and TRBJ2-3; D is undetermined. Germline-derived CDR1 and CDR2 are DFQATT and SNEGSKA (reference sequence). V was cut by 5 bases and J by 2 bases, with 11 bases left in between. CDR3 size: 13 residues. For the CDR3, the DNA is TGCAGTGCTCAGCCTGGGGTCACAGATACGCAGTATTTT. It encodes CSAQPGVTDTQYF.

This chain connects TRBV10-1 to TRBJ2-1, with TRBD2 identical over 8 bases. The V gene's germline CDR1 is WNHNN and CDR2 SYGVQD (reference sequence). With V trimmed by 0 bases and J by 10 bases, 11 bases remained unmatched. The CDR3 is 16 amino acids. DNA of the CDR3: TGCGCCAGCAGTGAGTCTCATGCGGGAGGCACTAAAGAGCAGTTCTTC. Residues: CASSESHAGGTKEQFF.

The chain carries TRBV5-6 and TRBJ2-3; D is unclear. Looked up from germline, CDR1 is SGHDT and CDR2 is YYEEEE. The CDR3 is made up of 12 amino acids. Trimming took 4 bases from V and 2 from J, leaving 5 bases between them. CDR3 amino acids: CASSRTTDTQYF. The CDR3 DNA sequence: TGTGCCAGCAGCCGGACCACAGATACGCAGTATTTT.

This chain links TRBV14 with TRBJ2-1; D is unclear. Trimming removed 4 bases from V and 0 bases from J, with 16 bases in between. CDR3 length: 17 amino acids. Germline lookup yields CDR1 SGHDN and CDR2 FVKESK. CDR3 DNA sequence: TGTGCCAGCAGCCTTCGGACCCCTGCCAGCTCCTACAATGAGCAGTTCTTC. It encodes CASSLRTPASSYNEQFF.

There are many counts of this clonotype. V is TRBV11-1 and J is TRBJ2-2, with 8 bases lining up with TRBD2. The CDR3 consists of 16 residues. V lost 1 base and J lost 1; bases outside the gene matches: 2. Germline CDR1 reads SGHAT; CDR2 reads FQDESV (reference sequence). The CDR3: CASSLVGLVNTGELFF. The DNA for the CDR3 is TGTGCCAGCAGCTTAGTGGGACTAGTGAACACCGGGGAGCTGTTTTTT.

At least ten counts were recorded for this clonotype. The J gene is TRBJ2-7, the V gene TRBV13; D might be TRBD2 (6 bases). Trimming removed 5 bases at V and 0 bases at J, with 11 bases between. This CDR3 contains 14 residues. Germline-derived CDR1 and CDR2 are PRHDT and FYEKMQ (reference sequence). The CDR3 region has the DNA TGTGCCAGCAGCGGAAGCGGGTTCTCCTACGAGCAGTACTTC. Translation: CASSGSGFSYEQYF.

This clonotype was recorded many times. The rearrangement links TRBV30 to TRBJ1-1; no clear D gene. CDR1 is GTSNPN and CDR2 is SVGIG in the germline V gene (reference sequence). This CDR3 has 10 residues. Trimming took 8 bases from V and 3 from J, leaving 7 bases between them. CDR3 nucleotides: TGTGCCGTGGCCGACACTGAAGCTTTCTTT. Translation gives CAVADTEAFF.

A few counts support this clonotype. This chain's CDR3 is CASSIGADYEQYF. DNA of the CDR3: TGTGCCAGTAGTATTGGTGCGGACTACGAGCAGTACTTC. V and J are TRBV19 and TRBJ2-7, with D hard to call. CDR3 length equals 13 residues. V gave up 3 bases and J gave up 3 bases, with 9 bases separating them. In germline, CDR1 is LNHDA, CDR2 SQIVND (reference sequence).

In its sample, this clonotype was seen many times. The chain combines TRBV28 with TRBJ2-7; D unresolved. V was shortened by 8 bases and J by 0 bases, with 17 bases between the two germline ends. The CDR3 extends over 15 amino acids. Per germline, CDR1 MDHEN and CDR2 SYDVKM. The CDR3 DNA sequence: TGTGCCAGCTTCAAAATGGGCGGTAACTCCTACGAGCAGTACTTC. Its translation is CASFKMGGNSYEQYF.

The rearrangement uses TRBV29-1 and TRBJ1-2; 10 bases line up with TRBD1. The V segment lost 7 bases and the J segment 8 bases; nucleotides outside the gene matches: 4. The CDR3 is made up of 11 amino acids. CDR1 and CDR2 from the germline V gene are SQVTM and ANQGSEA. Written as DNA, the CDR3 is TGCAGCGCCCTGGGACAGGGGGGCTACACCTTC. Its translation: CSALGQGGYTF.

The chain is built from TRBV6-1 and TRBJ1-3, with D possibly TRBD1 on 6 matching bases. Germline V gene lookup returns CDR1 MNHNS and CDR2 SASEGT. V lost 6 bases to trimming and J lost 0 bases, with 9 bases between them. This CDR3 region has 14 residues. The chain's CDR3 is CASSRGDSGNTIYF. The CDR3 bases are TGTGCCAGCAGCAGGGGAGACTCTGGAAACACCATATATTTT.

This clonotype appeared a few times. One end of the junction does not line up with germline, which may come from a read error. The chain uses TRBV20-1 and TRBJ2-7, with D possibly being TRBD1 (5 bases). The CDR3 has 15 amino acids. Per germline, CDR1 DFQATT and CDR2 SNEGSKA (reference sequence). CDR3 coding DNA: TGCAGTGTTAGAATCTTTGGGCAGGGATCCTACGAGCAGTACTTC. It codes for CSVRIFGQGSYEQYF.

V is TRBV10-3 and J is TRBJ1-5; TRBD1 matches at 8 bases. CDR3 length equals 15 residues. Germline loops: CDR1 ENHRY, CDR2 SYGVKD. Trimming took 4 bases from V and 2 from J; bases not matched to a gene: 4. CDR3 nucleotides: TGTGCCATCAGTGCCTCGACAGGGGGCAATCAGCCCCAGCATTTT. As protein: CAISASTGGNQPQHF.